This T cell receptor beta chain came from a study of blood T cell repertoires in COVID-19. Study context: Samples representing acute and convalescent COVID-19 were sourced from the United States, Italy and Spain. Nucleic acid was either cDNA or gDNA, and it came from T cells, B-cell-depleted T cells, or PBMCs.

Germline V gene sequence: CDR1 SNHLY, CDR2 FYNNEI. Trimming took 6 bases from V and 2 from J, leaving 6 bases between them. The CDR3 is 12 amino acids. Per the original methods: Nucleated cell number was recorded as an estimate derived from reference gene primer amplification. Repertoires were generated with immunoSEQ multiplex PCR, while TCRdb's copy carries only in-frame clones and drops some. That table supplies the V and J calls and clone size; D and trimming were determined from the DNA. The sample contains some 170,000 clones, about 78% of which appear only once. Material for sequencing was peripheral blood. This sequence joins TRBV2 and TRBJ2-3; D uncertain. The origin of this receptor is a woman between 45 and 60 years old with active or convalescent COVID-19. The CDR3 spells CASSPFTDTQYF. The CDR3 DNA sequence: TGTGCCAGCAGCCCGTTCACAGATACGCAGTATTTT.